The 12 T cell receptor beta chains presented below share a single source sample, sequenced in a study of shared clonotypes between healthy human individuals. Assay used: immunoSEQ multiplex PCR; TCRdb lists only in-frame clones, some missing. The sample lists over a million clones; about 84% were seen once. Sequencing was carried out using memory CD4+ T cells from PBMCs. The subset: CD45RA-negative fraction. The receptors were sampled from a man between 18 and 35 years old in good health. Some clones in this sample may be carry-over from other donors' samples.

V usage is TRBV5-1 and J usage is TRBJ2-2; TRBD1 aligns across 10 bases. The CDR3 extends over 14 amino acids. Per germline, CDR1 SGHRS and CDR2 YFSETQ. V was clipped by 4 bases and J by 6 bases; unmatched bases: 3. The CDR3 here is CASSADRGAGELFF. CDR3 in DNA: TGCGCCAGCAGCGCGGACAGGGGGGCCGGGGAGCTGTTTTTT.

Only a few counts were recorded for this clone. CDR3 bases: TGTGCCATCACCCCCGAAGGGCATCAGGCCTACAATGAGCAGTTCTTC. As protein: CAITPEGHQAYNEQFF. This chain connects TRBV10-3 to TRBJ2-1; D not resolved. The V end lost 7 bases, the J end lost 2 bases, and 18 bases lay between the germline ends. Germline values: CDR1 ENHRY, CDR2 SYGVKD. This CDR3 has 16 residues.

This clone appeared a single time. The chain carries TRBV5-5 and TRBJ1-2; 8 bases line up with TRBD1. The CDR3 spans 12 residues. J lost 5 bases, V lost 7 bases, and 4 bases had no gene match. Germline-derived CDR1 and CDR2 are SGHKS and YYEKEE (reference sequence). In nucleotides, the CDR3 is TGTGCCAGCGGGGACAGGACTTATGGCTACACCTTC. It specifies CASGDRTYGYTF.

Comments on this clone: This could be a read error, since a much larger clone is one nucleotide away. Other DNA sequences within the sample encode an identical CDR3. The rearrangement uses TRBV9 and TRBJ2-3; 11 bases align to TRBD2. Looked up from germline, CDR1 is SGDLS and CDR2 is YYNGEE. V shed 0 bases, J shed 1 base, and the junction held 1 base outside the gene matches. This CDR3 has 16 residues. CDR3: CASSVVLAGGTDTQYF. In DNA, the CDR3 is TGTGCCAGCAGCGTAGTACTAGCGGGAGGCACAGATACGCAGTATTTT. The whole variable domain, filled in from reference TRBV9 and TRBJ2-3, reads DSGVTQTPKHLITATGQRVTLRCSPRSGDLSVYWYQQSLDQGLQFLIQYYNGEERAKGNILERFSAQQFPDLHSELNLSSLELGDSALYFCASSVVLAGGTDTQYFGPGTRLTVL.

A word on this clone: Different DNA sequences within this sample yield the same CDR3. The chain recombines TRBV5-1 with TRBJ2-7; D possibly matches TRBD1 or TRBD2 (5 bases each). This CDR3 comprises 14 residues. V lost 3 bases to trimming and J lost 0 bases, with 10 bases between them. Germline CDR1 SGHRS, CDR2 YFSETQ. The CDR3 region has the DNA TGCGCCAGCAGCTATTCCGGGACCTCCTACGAGCAGTACTTC. As protein: CASSYSGTSYEQYF.

Comment on this clone: This specimen includes other DNA sequences encoding the same CDR3. The genes are TRBV18 and TRBJ2-7; D perhaps matches TRBD1 (6 bases). CDR3 length: 14 amino acids. CDR1 is KGHSH, CDR2 LQKENI, per germline. The V and J ends lost 3 bases and 6 bases respectively, with 15 bases between them. The CDR3 region has the DNA TGTGCCAGCTCACCTACTCCACAGGGCTCCGAGCAGTACTTC. The encoded protein is CASSPTPQGSEQYF.

This clone was counted a few times. This chain uses TRBV2 with TRBJ2-2; D gene ambiguous. V lost 3 bases to trimming and J lost 11 bases, with 13 bases between them. Germline V gives CDR1 SNHLY, CDR2 FYNNEI. This CDR3 contains 13 residues. This chain's CDR3 is CASSEVLYGELFF. In nucleotides, the CDR3 is TGTGCCAGCAGTGAGGTTCTATATGGCGAGCTGTTTTTT.

This sequence joins TRBV28 and TRBJ2-5; D remains unclear. The CDR3 runs to 15 residues. V was shortened by 2 bases and J by 5 bases, with 15 bases between the two germline ends. Germline V gene data show CDR1 as MDHEN and CDR2 as SYDVKM. For the CDR3, the DNA is TGTGCCAGCAGTTTAGGGCGGAAACCATTTGAGACCCAGTACTTC. This sequence encodes CASSLGRKPFETQYF.

The J gene is TRBJ2-3, the V gene TRBV5-1; possibly TRBD1 for D (7 bases). Trimming took 4 bases from V and 4 from J, leaving 16 bases between them. Per germline, CDR1 SGHRS and CDR2 YFSETQ. This CDR3 has 15 residues. CDR3 sequence (DNA): TGCGCCAGCAGCCTACCGACAGGGAGGCCAGATACGCAGTATTTT. Its protein is CASSLPTGRPDTQYF.

A few counts support this clone. This chain connects TRBV30 to TRBJ2-1, with 7 bases fitting TRBD1. The CDR3 spans 14 residues. Germline V lookup: CDR1 GTSNPN, CDR2 SVGIG (reference sequence). The V and J ends lost 3 bases and 5 bases, in that order; junction bases with no gene match: 7. This CDR3 is CAWRVRGTHNEQFF. The CDR3 region has the DNA TGTGCCTGGAGGGTCAGGGGGACCCACAATGAGCAGTTCTTC.

The V gene is TRBV9, the J gene TRBJ2-1; TRBD2 matches 8 bases. The CDR3 runs to 17 residues. With 0 bases clipped from V and 0 bases from J, the junction kept 5 bases outside the gene matches. Germline V gene data show CDR1 as SGDLS and CDR2 as YYNGEE. In nucleotides, the CDR3 is TGTGCCAGCAGCGTAGCTTCAAGCGGGAGCTCCTACAATGAGCAGTTCTTC. This translates into CASSVASSGSSYNEQFF. Full variable domain (rest looked up from reference TRBV9 and TRBJ2-1): DSGVTQTPKHLITATGQRVTLRCSPRSGDLSVYWYQQSLDQGLQFLIQYYNGEERAKGNILERFSAQQFPDLHSELNLSSLELGDSALYFCASSVASSGSSYNEQFFGPGTRLTVL.

This clone was counted many times. The same CDR3 can be traced to other DNA sequences in this sample. The chain joins TRBV18 to TRBJ2-3; D perhaps matches TRBD2 (5 bases). CDR1 is KGHSH and CDR2 is LQKENI in the germline V gene. The length of the CDR3 is 13 residues. Trimming took 6 bases from V and 4 from J, leaving 11 bases between them. CDR3 protein: CASSPGVSDTQYF. CDR3 bases: TGTGCCAGCTCTCCCGGGGTGTCAGATACGCAGTATTTT.